This T cell receptor (beta chain) came from a study of early T cells in non-severe SARS-CoV-2 infection (dated by TCRdb to the early 2020s). Background for the entire study: Because TCR sequencing relied on bulk RNA taken from unsorted whole blood, pairing of alpha and beta chains was not possible.

This clonotype was recorded at least ten times. Its antigen is currently not known. Nothing much larger sits one base from this clone, and base qualities are not available. This was a case-control study nested in a cohort of healthcare workers in London, UK, who had nasopharyngeal swab PCR tests and blood samples taken every week. Healthcare workers were recruited during the week of the UK lockdown, between 23 and 31 March 2020, and followed weekly for up to 16 weeks. The paper's findings and limits, for the study overall: Matching against VDJdb was skewed toward anti-spike CD8 responses, likely underestimated virus-specific expansions, and missed private and CD4 specificities.

Library method: 5' RACE. Data came from a NextSeq 500. In the TCR library protocol, unique molecular identifiers were attached to individual cDNA molecules to correct for PCR bias and sequencing error. Sequencing covered both TCR alpha and beta chains, and within each sample the abundances of alpha and beta sequences were tightly co-correlated. Per the source publication's procedure: Decombinator V4 was used to annotate TCR sequences for V gene, J gene and CDR3. TCRs were defined as expanded if a significant change between any two time points was detected under a Poisson model with p below 0.0001. TCR abundances were normalised to the total number of TCRs sequenced per sample and expressed as counts per million. TRAV1-2 paired with TRAJ12, TRAJ20 or TRAJ33 defined MAIT TCRs, while TRAV10 paired with TRAJ18 defined iNKT TCRs. VDJdb, accessed 1 November 2021, was searched for CMV, EBV and SARS-CoV-2 annotated TCRs, with TCRs annotated for multiple antigens excluded. The public sequencing data were trimmed at Q25 with fastp and processed into clonotypes with MiXCR by TCRdb, which kept only in-frame beta chains. Under each unique CDR3 protein, matching rows form one entry showing the most common genes and DNA. TCRdb, not the original authors, processed these V and J calls. For this sample there are over 100,000 distinct CDR3 sequences; over 10% appear just once. Of the sample, about 6.2% is held by the ten largest clones.

The V and J ends are trimmed by 0 bases and 9 bases, leaving 6 bases between them. Inclusive of the bounding cysteine and phenylalanine, the CDR3 is 11 residues long. The CDR3 DNA has 33 bases and is translated from base 1. CDR1 and CDR2, looked up from the germline V gene (reference sequence), are GTSNPN and SVGIG. Sequenced input: whole blood. The sequence derives from an adult who was a healthcare worker with PCR-confirmed SARS-CoV-2 infection or an uninfected control (not recorded which). This sequence uses TRBV30 and TRBJ2-1, with the D gene call left open. The nucleotide sequence reads as follows: TGTGCCTGGAGTGTACTCGGTGAGCAGTTCTTC. It translates to CAWSVLGEQFF.